Presented here are 22 T cell receptor beta chains from one specimen sequenced in a study of shared clonotypes between healthy human individuals. The method was immunoSEQ multiplex PCR; TCRdb's version includes in-frame clones alone and lacks a portion of them. The sample lists roughly 1,000,000 clones, 75% to 85% occurring once. The sample comprised memory CD4+ T cells from PBMCs. Subset of the sample: CD45RA-negative fraction. The receptors derive from a young man in good health. Some clones in this sample may be carry-over from other donors' samples.

The V gene is TRBV6-1, the J gene TRBJ2-1, with D perhaps TRBD1 or TRBD2 (5 bases each). CDR1 is MNHNS, CDR2 SASEGT, per germline. This CDR3 comprises 16 residues. V was trimmed by 0 bases and J by 2 bases, leaving 11 bases between them. The CDR3 spells CASSEAWGNPYNEQFF. In nucleotides, the CDR3 is TGTGCCAGCAGTGAAGCGTGGGGGAACCCCTACAATGAGCAGTTCTTC.

This chain joins TRBV5-1 and TRBJ2-5; D may be TRBD1 (5 bases). The CDR3 is 14 amino acids. V was trimmed by 3 bases and J by 2 bases, leaving 11 bases between them. CDR1 is SGHRS, CDR2 YFSETQ, per germline. The CDR3 spells CASSSVGVQETQYF. The CDR3 region has the DNA TGCGCCAGCAGCTCAGTAGGGGTTCAAGAGACCCAGTACTTC.

The chain is built from TRBV4-1 and TRBJ2-1, with 15 bases fitting TRBD2. J gave up 1 base and V 5 bases, and 3 bases lay outside the gene matches. CDR3 length: 17 amino acids. CDR1 is MGHRA and CDR2 is YSYEKL in the germline V gene. CDR3 nucleotide sequence: TGCGCCAGCAGCAAAGGACTAGCGGGAGGGTCCTACAATGAGCAGTTCTTC. Translation: CASSKGLAGGSYNEQFF.

The chain is built from TRBV30 and TRBJ1-2; a possible D gene is TRBD1 (6 bases). With 1 base removed from V and 7 bases from J, the gap between germline ends came to 19 bases. The germline V gene has CDR1 GTSNPN and CDR2 SVGIG (reference sequence). The CDR3 is 15 residues long. In DNA form, the CDR3 reads TGTGCCTGGAGTGGAGCAGGGGCCTATAGGTTTGGCTACACCTTC. It yields the protein CAWSGAGAYRFGYTF. Full variable domain (remainder filled in from reference TRBV30 and TRBJ1-2): SQTIHQWPATLVQPVGSPLSLECTVEGTSNPNLYWYRQAAGRGLQLLFYSVGIGQISSEVPQNLSASRPQDRQFILSSKKLLLSDSGFYLCAWSGAGAYRFGYTFGSGTRLTVV.

The J gene is TRBJ1-2, the V gene TRBV11-2; no clear D gene. This CDR3 region has 15 residues. The germline CDR1 and CDR2 sequences are SGHAT and FQNNGV. V was cut by 1 base and J by 5 bases, with 14 bases left in between. CDR3 sequence: CASSLVGSSLYGYTF. As DNA, the CDR3 is TGTGCCAGCAGCTTAGTGGGGTCTTCGTTATATGGCTACACCTTC.

The chain couples TRBV28 to TRBJ2-1, with 10 bases matching TRBD2. J gave up 6 bases and V 5 bases, and 7 bases lay outside the gene matches. This CDR3 is built from 15 residues. Looked up from germline, CDR1 is MDHEN and CDR2 is SYDVKM. This CDR3 reads CASSPSSGSTNEQFF. CDR3 DNA: TGTGCCAGCAGTCCCTCTAGCGGGAGTACCAATGAGCAGTTCTTC.

CDR3 DNA: TGTGCCAGCAGATCACAGAAGAGGGGTCGTTTCTCCCCGAGGACTGAAGCTTTCTTT. Translated: CASRSQKRGRFSPRTEAFF. The chain employs TRBV28 and TRBJ1-1; D is perhaps TRBD1 (5 bases). Trimming took off 6 bases at V and 5 bases at J, with 31 bases between the two ends. CDR3 size: 19 residues. Germline values: CDR1 MDHEN, CDR2 SYDVKM.

Comment on this clone: This may be a read error, as it is one base from a much larger clone. The chain has TRBV30 and TRBJ2-3; D not resolved. TRBJ1-5 explains the end of the DNA better; the J call may be wrong. The CDR3 loop spans 12 amino acids. Per the germline V gene, CDR1 is GTSNPN and CDR2 is SVGIG (reference sequence). Here the CDR3 reads CAWGLAGDTQHF. The DNA of the CDR3 is TGTGCCTGGGGACTAGCGGGAGATACGCAGCATTTT.

V gene TRBV7-8 combines with J gene TRBJ2-5; 7 bases match TRBD1. V lost 5 bases, J lost 1 base, and 7 bases stayed unmatched. The CDR3 consists of 15 residues. CDR1 is SGHVS and CDR2 is FQNEAQ in the germline V gene. The chain's CDR3 is CASSPGQALQETQYF. In DNA form, the CDR3 reads TGTGCCAGCAGCCCAGGACAGGCACTCCAAGAGACCCAGTACTTC. The whole variable domain, remainder taken from reference TRBV7-8 and TRBJ2-5, is GAGVSQSPRYKVAKRGQDVALRCDPISGHVSLFWYQQALGQGPEFLTYFQNEAQLDKSGLPSDRFFAERPEGSVSTLKIQRTQQEDSAVYLCASSPGQALQETQYFGPGTRLLVL.

V usage is TRBV5-4 and J usage is TRBJ2-7, with 8 nucleotides matching TRBD2. With V trimmed by 4 bases and J by 2 bases, 11 bases remained unmatched. This CDR3 region has 16 residues. CDR1 and CDR2 from the germline V gene are SGHNT and YYREEE (reference sequence). In DNA, the CDR3 is TGTGCCAGCAGCCCTCCGAGCCGGGAGGGAACCTACGAGCAGTACTTC. It is translated as CASSPPSREGTYEQYF.

The chain uses TRBV28 and TRBJ2-4, with D perhaps given as TRBD1 or TRBD2 (6 bases each). CDR3 length: 14 amino acids. Trimming removed 5 bases at V and 1 base at J, with 9 bases between. From germline, CDR1 is MDHEN and CDR2 SYDVKM. CDR3 in amino acids: CASSKGGAKNIQYF. The CDR3 nucleotides are TGTGCCAGCAGTAAGGGGGGCGCCAAAAACATTCAGTACTTC.

The chain uses TRBV5-6 and TRBJ1-3; D perhaps matches TRBD1 (5 bases). Per the germline V gene, CDR1 is SGHDT and CDR2 is YYEEEE. The length of the CDR3 is 14 residues. Trimming removed 4 bases from V and 0 bases from J, with 8 bases in between. The CDR3 DNA reads TGTGCCAGCAGCGCGGGGGTCTCTGGAAACACCATATATTTT. This codes for CASSAGVSGNTIYF.

This clone appeared a few times. The chain combines TRBV2 with TRBJ2-4; D not certain. Germline V gives CDR1 SNHLY, CDR2 FYNNEI. The CDR3 loop spans 10 amino acids. V was trimmed by 7 bases and J by 14 bases, leaving 12 bases between them. In nucleotides, the CDR3 is TGTGCCAGCACTGGGGTTAAGGAGTACTTC. This codes for CASTGVKEYF.

This rearrangement joins TRBV6-5 to TRBJ2-5; D perhaps matches TRBD2 (5 bases). The CDR3 spans 13 residues. Trimming left V 4 bases short and J 3 bases short, with 9 bases between. Germline V gene data show CDR1 as MNHEY and CDR2 as SVGAGI. As DNA, the CDR3 is TGTGCCAGCAGTTTTCCGGGGAAAGAGACCCAGTACTTC. Protein product: CASSFPGKETQYF.

The chain recombines TRBV5-1 with TRBJ2-5; the D gene could be TRBD1 or TRBD2 (5 bases each). Germline-derived CDR1 and CDR2 are SGHRS and YFSETQ. This CDR3 contains 17 residues. The ends were cut back, 3 bases at V and 2 bases at J, with 20 bases in the middle. CDR3 in amino acids: CASSWGFVRQPQETQYF. The CDR3 nucleotides read TGCGCCAGCAGCTGGGGGTTTGTCCGACAGCCACAAGAGACCCAGTACTTC.

Notes on this clone: Distinct nucleotide sequences in the sample also encode this CDR3. J is TRBJ1-1 and V is TRBV6-5; D is ambiguous. The germline gives CDR1 MNHEY, CDR2 SVGAGI. Trimming cost V 3 bases and J 2 bases, with 7 bases left between them. The CDR3 extends over 13 amino acids. Here the CDR3 reads CASSYWRNTEAFF. CDR3 sequence (DNA): TGTGCCAGCAGTTATTGGAGAAACACTGAAGCTTTCTTT.

CDR3 amino acids: CASSRDNQPQHF. The DNA for the CDR3 is TGTGCCAGCAGTCGCGATAATCAGCCCCAGCATTTT. The chain links TRBV2 to TRBJ1-5; D is unclear. This CDR3 has 12 residues. V was cut by 5 bases and J by 4 bases, with 6 bases left in between. Germline V gene sequence: CDR1 SNHLY, CDR2 FYNNEI.

The rearrangement uses TRBV10-3 and TRBJ2-7; D is possibly TRBD1 or TRBD2 (5 bases each). Germline CDR1 reads ENHRY; CDR2 reads SYGVKD. This CDR3 region has 13 residues. The ends were cut back, 8 bases at V and 0 bases at J, with 11 bases in the middle. The CDR3 region has the DNA TGTGCCATCGGGGGATTAAGCTCCTACGAGCAGTACTTC. It is translated as CAIGGLSSYEQYF.

The gene calls are TRBV2 and TRBJ2-1; 12 bases are shared with TRBD2. Germline assignment: CDR1 SNHLY and CDR2 FYNNEI. Unmatched junction bases numbered 5, after V lost 5 bases and J lost 0 bases. The CDR3 contains 17 residues. Here the CDR3 reads CASSRRTSGTSYNEQFF. In DNA, the CDR3 is TGTGCCAGCAGTCGCCGGACTAGCGGGACCTCCTACAATGAGCAGTTCTTC.

The V call is TRBV30, the J call TRBJ2-7; D remains ambiguous. Trimming left V 1 base short and J 2 bases short, with 3 bases between. The CDR3 loop spans 11 amino acids. Germline CDR1 reads GTSNPN; CDR2 reads SVGIG (reference sequence). The CDR3 DNA reads as TGTGCCTGGAGTGATGCCTACGAGCAGTACTTC. This translates into CAWSDAYEQYF.

The chain uses TRBV7-2 and TRBJ2-1; D is uncertain. The CDR3 is 13 amino acids. V was trimmed by 5 bases and J by 5 bases, leaving 10 bases between them. Germline V gene sequence: CDR1 SGHTA, CDR2 FQGNSA. CDR3 coding DNA: TGTGCCAGCAGCATTGGACCGGACAATGAGCAGTTCTTC. It codes for CASSIGPDNEQFF.

The V call is TRBV7-2, the J call TRBJ2-1; possibly TRBD1 or TRBD2 for D (7 bases each). The length of the CDR3 is 14 residues. CDR1 and CDR2 from the germline V gene are SGHTA and FQGNSA. V lost 7 bases to trimming and J lost 3 bases, with 13 bases between them. The CDR3 DNA is TGTGCCAGCATCGCAGGGGGGGACTACAATGAGCAGTTCTTC. It translates to CASIAGGDYNEQFF.